Presented here are 9 T cell receptor beta chains from one specimen sequenced in a study of cytomegalovirus exposure and HLA in healthy donors. The PCR used 60 Vbeta and 13 Jbeta primers. Assay: immunoSEQ multiplex PCR; the TCRdb copy retains only in-frame clones and omits some. The sample lists about 160,000 clones, roughly 84% occurring once. The sample taken for sequencing was PBMCs. Every receptor here comes from a man aged 25-45 years in good health and CMV-seronegative.

The chain employs TRBV21-1 and TRBJ2-5; the D call TRBD2 from the table was never checked on the DNA. TRBV21-1 is listed as a pseudogene. This CDR3 is 12 amino acids long. CDR3 amino acids: CASYRRPGTQYF. CDR3 DNA sequence: TGTGCCAGCTATCGAAGGCCGGGGACCCAGTACTTC.

This sequence joins TRBV19 and TRBJ1-2, with TRBD1 identical over 7 bases. There are 14 residues in the CDR3. V lost 6 bases to trimming and J lost 2 bases; unmatched junction nucleotides: 6. Germline loops: CDR1 LNHDA, CDR2 SQIVND (reference sequence). The CDR3 here is CASSNNRGNYGYTF. Written as DNA, the CDR3 is TGTGCCAGTAGCAACAACAGGGGAAACTATGGCTACACCTTC.

This rearrangement joins TRBV18 to TRBJ1-1, with D tentatively TRBD1 (6 bases). CDR1 and CDR2 (germline): KGHSH, LQKENI. Trimming cost V 4 bases and J 7 bases, with 13 bases left between them. This CDR3 is 13 amino acids long. CDR3 in DNA: TGTGCCAGCTCACTACATCGGACAGTTGAAGCTTTCTTT. Its translation: CASSLHRTVEAFF. Using reference TRBV18 and TRBJ1-1 for the parts outside the CDR3, the full variable domain is NAGVMQNPRHLVRRRGQEARLRCSPMKGHSHVYWYRQLPEEGLKFMVYLQKENIIDESGMPKERFSAEFPKEGPSILRIQQVVRGDSAAYFCASSLHRTVEAFFGQGTRLTVV.

The CDR3 reads CASSYQASETQYF. The DNA for the CDR3 is TGTGCCAGCAGTTACCAAGCCTCCGAGACCCAGTACTTC. The chain recombines TRBV6-5 with TRBJ2-5; D gene ambiguous. The CDR3 extends over 13 amino acids. Germline V gives CDR1 MNHEY, CDR2 SVGAGI. V lost 2 bases, J lost 5 bases, and 9 bases lay in between.

The chain is built from TRBV27 and TRBJ2-2; D may be TRBD2 (6 bases). V lost 3 bases to trimming and J lost 0 bases, with 14 bases between them. CDR1 is MNHEY, CDR2 SMNVEV, per germline (reference sequence). The CDR3 consists of 17 residues. The CDR3 DNA sequence: TGTGCCAGCAGTTTCTGGCGGGGAGCGGCGAACACCGGGGAGCTGTTTTTT. Its translation: CASSFWRGAANTGELFF.

Only a few counts were recorded for this clone. The CDR3, as DNA: TGTGCCAGTATTCGACAGGTAGGGACATTGAGGACTGAAGCTTTCTTT. Translating it yields CASIRQVGTLRTEAFF. V gene TRBV19 combines with J gene TRBJ1-1, with a weak D call TRBD1 (6 bases). The CDR3 spans 16 residues. From germline, CDR1 is LNHDA and CDR2 SQIVND (reference sequence). V lost 7 bases to trimming and J lost 5 bases, with 23 bases between them.

This clone was counted a few times. This sequence joins TRBV19 and TRBJ1-5; D may be TRBD1 (6 bases). This CDR3 has 15 amino acids. Germline V gene data show CDR1 as LNHDA and CDR2 as SQIVND (reference sequence). Trimming pared 5 bases from V and 10 bases from J, leaving 21 bases between. The chain's CDR3 is CASSGGQGSPSPQHF. For the CDR3, the DNA is TGTGCCAGTAGTGGCGGTCAGGGGTCCCCTAGCCCCCAGCATTTT.

This clone was picked up one time. The chain joins TRBV7-9 to TRBJ1-4; D is perhaps TRBD1 (5 bases). This CDR3 has 14 residues. The V and J ends lost 2 bases and 12 bases respectively, with 16 bases between them. CDR1 is SEHNR and CDR2 is FQNEAQ in the germline V gene (reference sequence). CDR3 loop: CASSLRGTGQELFF. The CDR3 coding sequence is TGTGCCAGCAGCTTAAGAGGTACAGGTCAGGAACTGTTTTTT.

J is TRBJ2-2 and V is TRBV5-1; maybe TRBD2 (6 bases). The V end was cut by 3 bases, the J end by 5 bases, with 11 bases between. This CDR3 spans 14 amino acids. Germline V gene lookup returns CDR1 SGHRS and CDR2 YFSETQ. This CDR3 is CASSSVRGTGELFF. The CDR3 nucleotides are TGCGCCAGCAGCTCGGTCCGGGGGACCGGGGAGCTGTTTTTT.